The 10 T cell receptor beta chains in this list originate from one sample, sequenced in a study of T cells in localized non-small cell lung cancer. Only in-frame clones appear in the TCRdb table, and some are missing; sequencing was by immunoSEQ multiplex PCR. The data contain some 130,000 clones, 70% to 90% of them singletons. The source was peripheral blood, collected before any cancer treatment. The receptors here all came from a female donor older than 55 with stage I lung adenocarcinoma.

The count of this clone is one. This sequence joins TRBV11-2 and TRBJ1-1; 7 nucleotides line up with TRBD1. Germline-derived CDR1 and CDR2 are SGHAT and FQNNGV. V lost 5 bases, J lost 5 bases, and 8 bases stayed unmatched. CDR3 length equals 14 residues. DNA for the CDR3: TGTGCCAGCAGCGTCGACAGGGTGGGGACTGAAGCTTTCTTT. Amino acid sequence: CASSVDRVGTEAFF.

V usage is TRBV6-1 and J usage is TRBJ1-4; TRBD1 might be the D (5 bases). The V gene's germline CDR1 is MNHNS and CDR2 SASEGT. This CDR3 comprises 15 residues. Trimming stripped 3 bases from V and 5 bases from J, with 13 bases between. The CDR3 region has the DNA TGTGCCAGCAGTGATGGGGCGTGGGGGAATGAAAAACTGTTTTTT. This sequence encodes CASSDGAWGNEKLFF.

The chain is built from TRBV19 and TRBJ2-2; D unclear. CDR3 length equals 15 residues. V lost 5 bases and J 0 bases, leaving 10 bases between the germline ends. Germline loops: CDR1 LNHDA, CDR2 SQIVND (reference sequence). CDR3 residues: CASSLPRPNTGELFF. In DNA, the CDR3 is TGTGCCAGTAGTTTGCCTCGACCGAACACCGGGGAGCTGTTTTTT. The full variable domain, with the rest looked up from reference TRBV19 and TRBJ2-2, is DGGITQSPKYLFRKEGQNVTLSCEQNLNHDAMYWYRQDPGQGLRLIYYSQIVNDFQKGDIAEGYSVSREKKESFPLTVTSAQKNPTAFYLCASSLPRPNTGELFFGEGSRLTVL.

The CDR3 bases are TGTGCCAGCAGCCTAACCGGGACAAACTATGGCTACACCTTC. It is translated as CASSLTGTNYGYTF. The V call is TRBV9, the J call TRBJ1-2; possibly TRBD1 for D (6 bases). The V and J ends lost 4 bases and 2 bases respectively, with 12 bases between them. Per the germline V gene, CDR1 is SGDLS and CDR2 is YYNGEE. This CDR3 has 14 amino acids.

This clone has only a few counts. The V and J genes are TRBV10-1 and TRBJ2-7, with D perhaps TRBD1 (5 bases). V lost 4 bases to trimming and J lost 3 bases, with 13 bases between them. Germline CDR1 WNHNN, CDR2 SYGVQD (reference sequence). This CDR3 region has 14 residues. The CDR3 sequence is CASSVSRQGYEQYF. The CDR3 DNA sequence: TGCGCCAGCAGTGTAAGCCGTCAGGGCTACGAGCAGTACTTC.

The CDR3 DNA reads TGTGCCAGCAGCCCGAAACCGACTAGCGGGGATAACAATGAGCAGTTCTTC. As protein: CASSPKPTSGDNNEQFF. The gene calls are TRBV5-4 and TRBJ2-1; 11 positions match TRBD2. Germline V CDR1 and CDR2: SGHNT, YYREEE (reference sequence). The CDR3 is 17 residues long. V lost 4 bases, J lost 5 bases, and 11 bases stayed unmatched.

Of note for this clone: Mismatch with germline at one junction end may stem from a read error. V and J are TRBV7-3 and TRBJ2-1; no firm D call. Germline V gene lookup returns CDR1 SGHTA and CDR2 FQGTGA. The CDR3 is 15 amino acids. CDR3 coding DNA: TGCGCCAGCAGCCAAGTCAGCGACGGCGACAATGAGCAGTTCTTC. The encoded protein is CASSQVSDGDNEQFF.

The V call is TRBV28, the J call TRBJ2-7; 9 positions agree with TRBD1. After removal of 4 bases from V and 6 bases from J, the junction contained 7 bases not matched to a gene. CDR3 length: 14 residues. Germline values: CDR1 MDHEN, CDR2 SYDVKM. The CDR3 nucleotides are TGTGCCAGCAGTTCGACAGGGGGGGCTGCCGAGCAGTACTTC. Its translation is CASSSTGGAAEQYF.

The chain links TRBV7-3 to TRBJ2-1, with D possibly called TRBD1 or TRBD2 (6 bases each). V lost 2 bases and J 8 bases, leaving 16 bases between the germline ends. The CDR3 loop spans 15 amino acids. Germline-derived CDR1 and CDR2 are SGHTA and FQGTGA. CDR3 sequence: CASSLVGGWQDEQFF. Here the CDR3 DNA reads TGTGCCAGCAGCTTAGTGGGGGGCTGGCAGGATGAGCAGTTCTTC.

This clone was observed once. This sequence joins TRBV10-3 and TRBJ2-2; 11 bases match TRBD1. Germline CDR1 ENHRY, CDR2 SYGVKD. The CDR3 is made up of 15 amino acids. The J segment lost 5 bases and the V segment lost 10 bases, leaving 9 bases of the junction unmatched. CDR3 DNA sequence: TGTGCCACAACCTCGGACAGGGGGCTTACCGGGGAGCTGTTTTTT. It specifies CATTSDRGLTGELFF.